Listed here is a single T cell receptor (beta chain). Its binding antigen is unknown. Base-call qualities are not available, and no considerably larger clone is one nucleotide away. Counted from cysteine to phenylalanine, this CDR3 has 15 amino acids. Just CDR3 DNA is preserved here, 45 bases in frame from base 1. CDR1 GTSNPN and CDR2 SVGIG were looked up in the germline V gene (reference sequence). The germline ends are 11 bases apart after V is trimmed by 2 bases and J by 0 bases. These data originate in a study of T cells in Graves' hyperthyroidism and ophthalmopathy (dated by TCRdb to between 2017 and 2020). Context from the whole study: Peripheral blood samples were taken at initial diagnosis, before any treatment was given. TCR V-J signatures able to tell the groups apart were searched for in a discovery cohort of some 97 patients, of whom 43 had Graves' ophthalmopathy and roughly 58 had stable Graves' hyperthyroidism. Prospective prediction of ophthalmopathy was tested in an independent validation cohort consisting of some 18 hyperthyroidism patients and approximately 16 patients who later progressed to ophthalmopathy. The 100 discovery patients were randomly split 7:3 into training and test sets. In addition, the study compared T-cell repertoires in thyroid tissue and in blood from about 6 Graves' hyperthyroidism patients. Following sampling, methimazole starting at 30 mg daily was given to hyperthyroidism patients, and high-dose intravenous methylprednisolone was given to ophthalmopathy patients. The paper reports TCR Vbeta CDR3 sequencing of approximately 130 peripheral blood samples: some 41 ophthalmopathy, fewer than 80 hyperthyroidism and 17 progressor patients.

On the study overall, not on this receptor specifically: A 13 V-J signature model separated ophthalmopathy from stable hyperthyroidism, with approximately 86% sensitivity and roughly 82% specificity in cross-validation and 80%/75% in testing. No statistical method was used to set the sample size in advance, and investigators knew the group allocation. Blood samples also contained most of the expanded thyroid clonotypes (frequency above 0.001), which suggests that blood repertoires may reflect thyroid immune responses. In validation, the model predicted progression to ophthalmopathy with approximately 71% sensitivity and roughly 75% specificity, a median of 6.5 months before onset.

Amplification of TCR beta CDR3 regions was carried out from RNA transcripts. The first round of RT-PCR for the TCR CDR3 was performed with the HTBI primer set and the Qiagen OneStep RT-PCR kit. The libraries were constructed in a second round of multiplex PCR and then size-selected and purified. The libraries were sequenced on an Illumina HiSeq2000 using paired-end 100 bp reads. The paper's processing steps were these. SOAPnuke was used to process the raw data, throwing out any read that contained adapters or uncalled bases, had a mean Phred below 15, or lacked an exact constant-primer or identifier match. High-quality paired reads were merged using COPE v1.2.5, and each unique nucleotide sequence was defined as a clonotype. MiTCR v1.1 was used to align the clonotypes against IMGT TRBV, TRBD and TRBJ reference segments. Only V-J combinations with frequency above 0.0001, covering 99.2% of repertoires, were analysed. The TCS score was defined as the ratio of F50 (clonal expansion) to E x V (chaos), calculated using BLOSUM62-based TCRdist between CDR3 peptides within each V-J. Welch's t-statistics and random forest reduced 450 to 600 V-J features to around 14, which were used in a naive Bayes classifier (R e1071). TCRdb trimmed public reads at Q25 via fastp, called clones via MiXCR and kept in-frame beta chains. Entries are consolidated by CDR3 protein sequence, retaining the most common genes and DNA. For this entry, the V and J calls and clone size follow TCRdb and not the study's own pipeline. This sample comprises about 560,000 distinct CDR3 sequences, around 17% of them detected only once. The top ten constitute approximately 20% of the sample.

Stable Graves' hyperthyroidism was defined as no progression to ophthalmopathy during 18 months of follow-up. Hyperthyroidism patients were newly diagnosed, with disease duration under 2 months, and aged 18 to 65 years. Patients with uncontrolled infections, other autoimmune diseases, pregnancy or lactation were excluded. Diagnoses relied on clinical symptoms, serum thyroxine and TRAb, thyroid ultrasound and orbital computed tomography. Ficoll-Paque density gradient centrifugation was used to isolate PBMCs from 9.5 to 10 ml of fresh peripheral blood. Trizol reagent was used to extract total RNA, and RNA quality was then checked on an Agilent 2100 Bioanalyzer.

Sequencing was done on a sample of blood. The receptor was derived from a woman aged 18-29 years with Graves' hyperthyroidism. This sequence uses TRBV30 and TRBJ2-4; confidence is insufficient to name the D gene. The nucleotide sequence reads TGTGCCTGGAGTAGACCCGGAGTAGCCAAAAACATTCAGTACTTC. It codes for CAWSRPGVAKNIQYF. Where the CDR3 stops, the reference TRBV30 and TRBJ2-4 genes take over; the full variable domain is SQTIHQWPATLVQPVGSPLSLECTVEGTSNPNLYWYRQAAGRGLQLLFYSVGIGQISSEVPQNLSASRPQDRQFILSSKKLLLSDSGFYLCAWSRPGVAKNIQYFGAGTRLSVL.